The rows below give T cell receptor beta chains drawn from one sample of a study of human T cells and chemical hapten exposure. TCRdb itself ran the RACE reads through MiXCR, one entry per CDR3 protein. The table shows a few hundred thousand distinct CDR3 sequences, with about 6% occurring only once. The sample consisted of whole blood, taken in connection with sensitization to the hapten diphenylcyclopropenone (DPC). The source of these receptors is a woman aged 18-30 years with alopecia areata. Some clones in this sample may be carry-over from other donors' samples. Each CDR3 is given with its conserved first and last residue. Each record gives: V gene, D gene, clone size, J gene, CDR3 DNA, CDR3 protein. The D gene is left open where the match is weak. Size is omitted from some rows. Given values are once, few, many or a class for expanded clones.

TRBV29-1	-	many	TRBJ1-1	TGCAGCGTTGGAAGGGGCTTTGACACTGAAGCTTTCTTT	CSVGRGFDTEAFF
TRBV27	TRBD2	many	TRBJ2-2	TGTGCCAGCAGTCTAGCGGGGGAAGGGCCCGGGGAGCTGTTTTTT	CASSLAGEGPGELFF
TRBV6-1	-	-	TRBJ2-2	TGTGCCAGCAGTGAAATCATAAACACTCGATCCGGGGAGCTGTTTTTT	CASSEIINTRSGELFF
TRBV28	-	-	TRBJ2-5	TGTGCCAGCAGCCCGGCAGGGGTCGCACAAGAGACCCAGTACTTC	CASSPAGVAQETQYF
TRBV29-1	-	-	TRBJ2-1	TGCAGCGTTGGCCCGGGGTTCAATGAGCAGTTCTTC	CSVGPGFNEQFF
TRBV12-3/TRBV12-4	TRBD1	many	TRBJ1-3	TGTGCCAGCAGTAAGACAGGGGACACCATATATTTT	CASSKTGDTIYF
TRBV7-6	TRBD2	few	TRBJ2-1	TGTGCCAGCAGCTTAGTCCGACTAGCGGGGGGGCGGGATGAGCAGTTCTTC	CASSLVRLAGGRDEQFF
TRBV10-3	-	-	TRBJ2-2	TGTGCCATCAGCCGGACAGCGAACACCGGGGAGCTGTTTTTT	CAISRTANTGELFF
TRBV7-9	-	many	TRBJ2-7	TGTGCCAGCAGCTCTAGAGGTTCAGGCGGGTACGAGCAGTACTTC	CASSSRGSGGYEQYF
TRBV4-3	TRBD1	many	TRBJ1-2	TGCGCCAGCAGCCAACTTAGAGGGGGCCACCCCTATGGCTACACCTTC	CASSQLRGGHPYGYTF
TRBV7-9	TRBD1	many	TRBJ1-1	TGTGCCAGCAGGCAACCGGGACAGGGGAGGACTGAAGCTTTCTTT	CASRQPGQGRTEAFF
TRBV7-9	-	many	TRBJ1-1	TGTGCCAGCAGCTTATCTCAGGGGGCTTTCTTT	CASSLSQGAFF
TRBV5-6	-	-	TRBJ2-3	TGTGCCAGCAACGGCTTGGGTACCGACTTGAACGGTCATACGCAGTATTTT	CASNGLGTDLNGHTQYF
TRBV3-1	-	many	TRBJ1-6	TGTGCCAGCAGCACGGACGGATATTTGAATTCACCCCTCCACTTT	CASSTDGYLNSPLHF